Only a few counts were recorded for the clone carrying this TCR beta chain. The data were taken from a study of shared clonotypes between healthy human individuals. Some clones are missing from TCRdb's copy, which holds only in-frame ones; the method was immunoSEQ multiplex PCR. This table has approximately 470,000 clones, 78% appearing once. Per germline, CDR1 ENHRY and CDR2 SYGVKD. The CDR3 totals 13 residues. Trimming took 2 bases from V and 6 from J, leaving 10 bases between them. The TCR sequence derives from a woman in her thirties or forties in good health. Some clones in this sample may be carry-over from other donors' samples. The sequencing input was PBMCs. The chain couples TRBV10-3 to TRBJ1-2; D uncertain. The CDR3 region is CAISEQRSHGYTF. The CDR3 DNA sequence: TGTGCCATCAGTGAGCAGAGGTCTCATGGCTACACCTTC.